This passage covers 11 T cell receptor beta chains from one sample sequenced in a study of OX40 agonist ivuxolimab in advanced cancers. Profiling relied on immunoSEQ multiplex PCR, and the TCRdb table lists in-frame clones only, not all of them. The sample carries about 21,000 clones, 65% to 80% recorded once. Sequences were derived from CD4+ or CD8+ T cells sorted from blood, sampled in a trial of the OX40 agonist ivuxolimab. These TCRs come from an adult with an advanced solid tumor such as melanoma, head and neck, liver or kidney cancer.

This clone was observed a handful of times. The V and J genes are TRBV2 and TRBJ2-5; TRBD1 aligns across 8 bases. V lost 6 bases and J lost 5; bases outside the gene matches: 5. This CDR3 has 13 residues. The V gene's germline CDR1 is SNHLY and CDR2 FYNNEI. CDR3 DNA sequence: TGTGCCAGCAGGAAAGACAGGGGCGAGACCCAGTACTTC. It codes for CASRKDRGETQYF.

The rearrangement joins TRBV9 to TRBJ2-3; D may be TRBD1 (5 bases). Germline V gene sequence: CDR1 SGDLS, CDR2 YYNGEE. CDR3 length equals 15 residues. V was cut by 1 base and J by 2 bases, with 11 bases left in between. The CDR3 DNA follows: TGTGCCAGCAGCGTACTCCAGGGCTTCACAGATACGCAGTATTTT. It codes for CASSVLQGFTDTQYF.

The chain has TRBV19 and TRBJ1-3, with no clear D. CDR1 and CDR2 from the germline V gene are LNHDA and SQIVND (reference sequence). V dropped 3 bases and J dropped 3 bases, with 12 bases sitting between them. The CDR3 loop spans 15 amino acids. The CDR3 bases are TGTGCCAGTAGTATGTTGGAATCCGGTGGAAACACCATATATTTT. This codes for CASSMLESGGNTIYF.

The rearrangement joins TRBV12-2 to TRBJ1-1; TRBD1 is the table's D call and was not checked against the DNA. TRBV12-2 is a pseudogene segment. CDR3 length: 14 residues. CDR3 coding DNA: TGTGCAAGCTCCTACCAGGGGATGAACACTGAAGCTTTCTTT. Translating gives CASSYQGMNTEAFF.

J is TRBJ1-5 and V is TRBV6-6, with TRBD1 matching 7 bases. The length of the CDR3 is 13 residues. The trim removed 6 bases at V and 7 bases at J, leaving 6 bases unmatched. CDR1 MNHNY and CDR2 SVGAGI come from the germline V gene (reference sequence). DNA for the CDR3: TGTGCCAGCAGACCGCAGGGGGGGCAGCCCCAGCATTTT. This codes for CASRPQGGQPQHF.

The chain carries TRBV7-2 and TRBJ1-4, with 7 bases that match TRBD1. The CDR3 contains 15 residues. Trimming took 5 bases from V and 6 from J; bases not matched to a gene: 9. The germline gives CDR1 SGHTA, CDR2 FQGNSA. For the CDR3, the DNA is TGTGCCAGCAGCCTAGGAGGGGGCGGGGATGAAAAACTGTTTTTT. It yields the protein CASSLGGGGDEKLFF. Combining the CDR3 with reference TRBV7-2 and TRBJ1-4 gives the whole variable domain GAGVSQSPSNKVTEKGKDVELRCDPISGHTALYWYRQSLGQGLEFLIYFQGNSAPDKSGLPSDRFSAERTGGSVSTLTIQRTQQEDSAVYLCASSLGGGGDEKLFFGSGTQLSVL.

This chain connects TRBV2 to TRBJ1-3, with D perhaps TRBD1 (5 bases). CDR3 length: 14 residues. V lost 1 base, J lost 3 bases, and 7 bases lay in between. The germline V gene has CDR1 SNHLY and CDR2 FYNNEI. The CDR3 reads CASSEGGGGNTIYF. In DNA, the CDR3 is TGTGCCAGCAGTGAAGGCGGGGGTGGAAACACCATATATTTT.

The CDR3 nucleotides read TGTGCCAGCAGTATTCAGGGGGCGGGCGCTGAAGCTTTCTTT. Protein product: CASSIQGAGAEAFF. This chain joins TRBV11-1 and TRBJ1-1, with 8 bases that match TRBD1. J gave up 6 bases and V 6 bases, and 9 bases lay outside the gene matches. The V gene's germline CDR1 is SGHAT and CDR2 FQDESV (reference sequence). There are 14 residues in the CDR3.

The rearrangement joins TRBV19 to TRBJ2-3; 8 nucleotides match TRBD2. The length of the CDR3 is 17 residues. Germline trimming cut 3 bases from V and 4 bases from J; bases unmatched to any gene: 12. Looked up from germline, CDR1 is LNHDA and CDR2 is SQIVND (reference sequence). DNA for the CDR3: TGTGCCAGTAGTATTAATTCCGGTGCGGGGGGTGCAGATACGCAGTATTTT. Its protein is CASSINSGAGGADTQYF.

The chain has TRBV7-2 and TRBJ2-1; D may be TRBD2 (6 bases). In germline, CDR1 is SGHTA, CDR2 FQGNSA. The CDR3 runs 16 residues. Between the trimmed V and J ends, which lost 5 bases and 6 bases, there was a span of 20 bases. CDR3 sequence: CASSPRRGLGPNEQFF. In DNA form, the CDR3 reads TGTGCCAGCAGCCCCCGAAGGGGACTCGGGCCCAATGAGCAGTTCTTC.

The chain links TRBV6-5 to TRBJ1-1; D is possibly TRBD1 (6 bases). V lost 0 bases and J 5 bases, leaving 13 bases between the germline ends. The CDR3 has 15 amino acids. The germline V gene has CDR1 MNHEY and CDR2 SVGAGI. The chain's CDR3 is CASSYSERGATEAFF. The CDR3, as DNA: TGTGCCAGCAGTTACTCGGAAAGGGGGGCGACTGAAGCTTTCTTT.